The clone carrying this TCR beta chain showed up just once. The V and J ends lost 2 bases and 0 bases, in that order; junction bases with no gene match: 9. CDR1 and CDR2 (germline): LNHDA, SQIVND (reference sequence). The CDR3 contains 18 residues. The data derive from a study of cytomegalovirus exposure and HLA in healthy donors. Study overall: Unique TCR beta sequences numbering 120 million or so came from 150 million to 200 million T cells in an earlier analysis.

Unrecorded immune exposure was likely among donors, who were nominally healthy when sampled. The PCR employed 60 Vbeta primers together with 13 Jbeta primers. The data were produced by immunoSEQ multiplex PCR, yet TCRdb's version contains in-frame clones alone and is incomplete. The repertoire includes some 160,000 clones, around 73% of them detected once, and over 1.1% sits in the top ten. This chain joins TRBV19 and TRBJ2-4; TRBD1 matches 8 bases. The specimen was PBMCs. The receptor was isolated from a male donor in good health and CMV-seronegative. This chain's CDR3 is CASSINARQGKAKNIQYF. CDR3 nucleotide sequence: TGTGCCAGTAGTATAAATGCCCGACAGGGGAAAGCCAAAAACATTCAGTACTTC.